Given below is one T cell receptor (beta chain) in context. Its specificity is not known. One heparinised blood draw, averaging roughly 0.11 L, came from each donor. CD45RO/CCR7/CD25/CD127/CD95/CD27 sorting isolated CD4+ naive, central memory, regulatory and stem cell-like memory cells. The sequenced template was cDNA made from the entire isolated RNA. Clones were sequenced by immunoSEQ multiplex PCR, and TCRdb holds only the in-frame ones, with some missing. The sample consists of 350,000 to 450,000 clones, about 14% of them appearing once. These data come from a study of beta chain features in type 1 diabetes. Study results and caveats: The VDJ junctions of type 1 diabetes patients carried fewer insertions and more deletions. Any HLA-type effect on TCRB rearrangement remained unresolved here.

V shed 2 bases and J shed 1 base, with 8 bases lying between them. CDR3 length: 13 residues. The germline gives CDR1 GTSNPN, CDR2 SVGIG (reference sequence). V and J are TRBV30 and TRBJ1-1; D uncertain. The sequencing sample was made of naive CD4+ T cells from blood. The clonotype comes from a man aged 25-40 years in good health. The CDR3 DNA sequence: TGTGCCTGGAGTAAGACATCGAACACTGAAGCTTTCTTT. This gives the protein CAWSKTSNTEAFF.